These 18 T cell receptor beta chains originate from one sample sequenced in a study of CD8+ T cells in alopecia areata. Extracted RNA was reverse transcribed into cDNA, the sequencing template. Produced via immunoSEQ multiplex PCR; TCRdb's table is partial and in-frame only. Seen here are about 100,000 clones, 55% to 70% observed once, and the top ten hold about 23%. Sequencing was performed on NKG2D-low CD8+ T cells sorted from blood. These TCRs come from a human donor with alopecia areata.

V gene TRBV27 combines with J gene TRBJ1-5; weak D call: TRBD1 (5 bases). The V end lost 0 bases, the J end lost 7 bases, and 7 bases lay between the germline ends. The CDR3 contains 13 residues. Per the germline V gene, CDR1 is MNHEY and CDR2 is SMNVEV (reference sequence). This CDR3 reads CASSLSRAQPQHF. The CDR3 DNA is TGTGCCAGCAGTTTATCCAGGGCCCAGCCCCAGCATTTT.

The chain joins TRBV2 to TRBJ2-1, with D hard to call. CDR1 is SNHLY and CDR2 is FYNNEI in the germline V gene. CDR3 length: 16 amino acids. The ends were cut back, 6 bases at V and 4 bases at J, with 19 bases in the middle. The CDR3 loop is CASRPSLGGRYNEQFF. In DNA form, the CDR3 reads TGTGCCAGCAGGCCGTCCTTGGGCGGAAGGTACAATGAGCAGTTCTTC.

The count of this clone is one. V usage is TRBV29-1 and J usage is TRBJ1-2; a possible D gene is TRBD1 (6 bases). V dropped 6 bases and J dropped 4 bases, with 12 bases sitting between them. Germline V gene data show CDR1 as SQVTM and CDR2 as ANQGSEA. The CDR3 consists of 12 residues. The CDR3 reads CSVRDRSYGYTF. The CDR3 nucleotides read TGCAGCGTCCGAGACAGGAGCTATGGCTACACCTTC.

The chain joins TRBV28 to TRBJ2-7; D is ambiguous. CDR3 size: 12 residues. From germline, CDR1 is MDHEN and CDR2 SYDVKM. V was trimmed by 2 bases and J by 7 bases, leaving 9 bases between them. In DNA form, the CDR3 reads TGTGCCAGCAGTTTACCCCTTCAGGAGCAGTACTTC. It encodes CASSLPLQEQYF.

This chain connects TRBV6-5 to TRBJ2-2; D gene uncertain. CDR3 length: 12 residues. The ends were cut back, 6 bases at V and 6 bases at J, with 8 bases in the middle. Germline loops: CDR1 MNHEY, CDR2 SVGAGI. CDR3 region: CASSPPAGELFF. CDR3 in DNA: TGTGCCAGCAGCCCCCCGGCCGGGGAGCTGTTTTTT.

The chain uses TRBV11-2 and TRBJ2-7, with D possibly TRBD2 on 5 matching bases. In germline, CDR1 is SGHAT, CDR2 FQNNGV. Trimming removed 4 bases from V and 7 bases from J, with 11 bases in between. The CDR3 has 12 amino acids. The CDR3 loop is CASSYGLVEQYF. The CDR3 bases are TGTGCCAGCAGCTACGGACTGGTTGAGCAGTACTTC.

The J gene is TRBJ1-2, the V gene TRBV6-5, with 8 bases aligning to TRBD1. The V gene's germline CDR1 is MNHEY and CDR2 SVGAGI. The CDR3 covers 12 residues. Trimming cost V 6 bases and J 8 bases; bases outside gene matches: 5. The CDR3 loop is CASSTPGGGYTF. The CDR3 bases are TGTGCCAGCAGCACTCCAGGGGGCGGCTACACCTTC.

The chain is built from TRBV7-9 and TRBJ2-7; 10 bases line up with TRBD1. The junction had 8 bases not matched to a gene; V was cut back by 6 bases and J by 6 bases. The CDR3 contains 14 residues. Looked up from germline, CDR1 is SEHNR and CDR2 is FQNEAQ (reference sequence). CDR3 DNA sequence: TGTGCCAGCAGACCCGACAGGGGGCCTGGCGAGCAGTACTTC. Its protein is CASRPDRGPGEQYF.

The rearrangement uses TRBV6-5 and TRBJ1-2, with D tentatively TRBD1 (5 bases). The CDR3 totals 15 residues. Germline V gene data show CDR1 as MNHEY and CDR2 as SVGAGI. The V end was cut by 0 bases, the J end by 8 bases, with 16 bases between. The CDR3 coding sequence is TGTGCCAGCAGTTACTCGATTCAACAGGCGGACGGCTACACCTTC. Its translation is CASSYSIQQADGYTF.

The chain employs TRBV9 and TRBJ2-3; D is possibly TRBD2 (5 bases). Germline CDR1 and CDR2: SGDLS and YYNGEE. The CDR3 consists of 14 residues. The germline V and J ends were trimmed by 0 bases and 3 bases, with 8 bases remaining between them. The CDR3: CASSVAGNTDTQYF. The CDR3 bases are TGTGCCAGCAGCGTAGCCGGGAATACAGATACGCAGTATTTT.

CDR3 in DNA: TGTGCCAGCAGTGTGAACAAACCGATCTACGAGCAGTACTTC. Translation: CASSVNKPIYEQYF. The chain uses TRBV6-1 and TRBJ2-7; D uncertain. The CDR3 length is 14 residues. The germline CDR1 and CDR2 sequences are MNHNS and SASEGT. V was trimmed by 4 bases and J by 3 bases, leaving 13 bases between them.

A few counts support this clone. CDR3 DNA: TGTGCCAGCACCCGTAGCGGGGTCATCGAGACCCAGTACTTC. This translates into CASTRSGVIETQYF. The rearrangement links TRBV6-6 to TRBJ2-5, with 8 positions matching TRBD2. The length of the CDR3 is 14 residues. CDR1 MNHNY and CDR2 SVGAGI come from the germline V gene (reference sequence). V lost 7 bases, J lost 5 bases, and 9 bases stayed unmatched.

This clone was counted between two and nine times. This rearrangement joins TRBV11-2 to TRBJ1-4; tentative D call: TRBD1 (5 bases). CDR1 and CDR2 from the germline V gene are SGHAT and FQNNGV. With 3 bases removed from V and 7 bases from J, the gap between germline ends came to 9 bases. The length of the CDR3 is 13 residues. The CDR3 DNA reads TGTGCCAGCAGCTTGGGGACGGTTGAAAAACTGTTTTTT. This translates into CASSLGTVEKLFF.

The chain is built from TRBV27 and TRBJ2-1; 9 bases are shared with TRBD2. J gave up 0 bases and V 6 bases, and 3 bases lay outside the gene matches. Germline lookup yields CDR1 MNHEY and CDR2 SMNVEV (reference sequence). This CDR3 comprises 15 residues. DNA of the CDR3: TGTGCCAGCAGGATTAGCGGGGGCTCCTACAATGAGCAGTTCTTC. Encoded protein: CASRISGGSYNEQFF.

This chain links TRBV9 with TRBJ2-3, with no clear D. From germline, CDR1 is SGDLS and CDR2 YYNGEE. The CDR3 runs 12 residues. Trimming cost V 4 bases and J 8 bases, with 11 bases left between them. Here the CDR3 reads CASSSPEITQYF. The CDR3 nucleotides are TGTGCCAGCAGCTCCCCGGAGATTACGCAGTATTTT.

This clone is judged medium-sized. The chain couples TRBV7-8 to TRBJ2-2; D unresolved. This CDR3 region has 13 residues. Germline V gene data show CDR1 as SGHVS and CDR2 as FQNEAQ. Trimming shortened V by 10 bases and J by 3 bases, and 12 bases separated the two germline ends. The CDR3 reads CAMMESYTGELFF. The CDR3 nucleotides read TGTGCCATGATGGAGAGCTACACCGGGGAGCTGTTTTTT.

This chain's CDR3 is CASSYGTGSNEQFF. The DNA for the CDR3 is TGTGCCAGCAGCTACGGGACAGGGTCCAATGAGCAGTTCTTC. The genes are TRBV28 and TRBJ2-1; 9 bases map to TRBD1. CDR3 size: 14 residues. The junction had 6 bases not matched to a gene; V was cut back by 6 bases and J by 6 bases. Germline-derived CDR1 and CDR2 are MDHEN and SYDVKM.

The J gene is TRBJ2-5, the V gene TRBV27; D not resolved. Deletions cut 2 bases from V and 3 bases from J, with 7 bases between. In germline, CDR1 is MNHEY, CDR2 SMNVEV (reference sequence). The CDR3 contains 13 residues. The CDR3 sequence: CASSLQEEETQYF. CDR3 in DNA: TGTGCCAGCAGTTTACAAGAGGAAGAGACCCAGTACTTC.